This T cell receptor beta chain was obtained from a study of blood T cells in healthy people across ages. Findings and limits, study-wide: A strong correlation was seen between TCR beta diversity and naive T cell percentage.

With a J-beta primer mix and a sample-barcoded 5' primer, a second PCR ran roughly 6 to 11 cycles. In TCRdb, the 5' RACE reads were re-called with MiXCR into one record per CDR3 protein. The table has around 990,000 distinct CDR3 sequences, almost 25% seen once. This clonotype was counted only a few times. Its specificity is unknown. These records were also assigned to another study, of T cells of mothers and their children. That report notes: Sequencing revealed no T cell clones that were persistent and microchimeric.

The sequenced sample consisted of blood. This receptor was taken from a girl under 10 years old in good health.

This chain's CDR3 is CASSSVFGATNEKLFF. The DNA for the CDR3 is TGTGCCAGCAGCTCAGTCTTCGGAGCAACTAATGAAAAACTGTTTTTT. The genes are TRBV11-3 and TRBJ1-4, with D uncertain. The V gene's germline CDR1 is SGHNT and CDR2 YENEEA. V lost 4 bases, J lost 0 bases, and 12 bases lay in between. The CDR3 consists of 16 residues.